These 21 T cell receptor beta chains came from one sample sequenced in a study of blood T cell repertoires in COVID-19. Sequencing was performed with immunoSEQ multiplex PCR; in TCRdb, only in-frame clones are kept and a portion is missing. The sample consists of around 140,000 clones, 85% to 90% of them appearing once. Sequencing was performed on PBMCs or T cells enriched from blood (not recorded which). These receptors were collected from a man in his 60s who had recovered from COVID-19.

The chain uses TRBV6-5 and TRBJ2-5; D gene uncertain. The germline V gene encodes CDR1 MNHEY and CDR2 SVGAGI. Trimming pared 2 bases from V and 4 bases from J, leaving 5 bases between. The CDR3 spans 12 residues. CDR3 DNA sequence: TGTGCCAGCAGTTACGGGCGAGAGACCCAGTACTTC. Translation gives CASSYGRETQYF.

The chain combines TRBV5-1 with TRBJ2-1; D unresolved. Trimming left V 3 bases short and J 5 bases short, with 9 bases between. Germline V gives CDR1 SGHRS, CDR2 YFSETQ. The CDR3 is made up of 13 amino acids. Here the CDR3 DNA reads TGCGCCAGCAGCTGGAGACTTAACAATGAGCAGTTCTTC. It codes for CASSWRLNNEQFF.

The gene calls are TRBV4-1 and TRBJ1-4; D unresolved. This CDR3 spans 15 amino acids. Germline-derived CDR1 and CDR2 are MGHRA and YSYEKL. The V and J ends lost 10 bases and 6 bases respectively, with 21 bases between them. The chain's CDR3 is CATSETPLGYEKLFF. CDR3 coding DNA: TGCGCCACCTCCGAGACACCGCTTGGGTATGAAAAACTGTTTTTT.

The V gene is TRBV5-4, the J gene TRBJ1-6; D unresolved. The CDR3 length is 13 residues. In germline, CDR1 is SGHNT, CDR2 YYREEE (reference sequence). Trimming took 5 bases from V and 12 from J, leaving 15 bases between them. The CDR3 sequence is CASSKKTAEPLHF. The CDR3 nucleotides are TGTGCCAGCAGTAAGAAAACGGCGGAACCCCTCCACTTT.

In DNA form, the CDR3 reads TGTGCCAGCAGAGGAGGGGGCGCGAACACCGGGGAGCTGTTTTTT. Translation gives CASRGGGANTGELFF. The rearrangement links TRBV28 to TRBJ2-2, with a tentative D call TRBD1 (7 bases). The CDR3 contains 15 residues. The germline V gene encodes CDR1 MDHEN and CDR2 SYDVKM. Between the trimmed V and J ends, which lost 6 bases and 0 bases, there was a span of 11 bases.

The V and J genes are TRBV7-8 and TRBJ2-1; possible D gene TRBD2, 5 bases. V shed 1 base and J shed 15 bases, with 7 bases lying between them. The CDR3 is made up of 10 amino acids. CDR1 is SGHVS, CDR2 FQNEAQ, per germline. CDR3 residues: CASSLVGLFF. The CDR3 DNA reads TGTGCCAGCAGCTTAGTCGGACTGTTCTTC.

The chain uses TRBV5-4 and TRBJ2-3; possibly TRBD2 for D (6 bases). The length of the CDR3 is 14 residues. V shed 5 bases and J shed 0 bases, with 10 bases lying between them. Per germline, CDR1 SGHNT and CDR2 YYREEE (reference sequence). CDR3 bases: TGTGCCAGCAGGACCGGGACTAGCACAGATACGCAGTATTTT. It is translated as CASRTGTSTDTQYF.

The chain carries TRBV10-2 and TRBJ1-2; TRBD1 agrees at 10 bases. CDR3 length: 13 residues. Germline trimming cut 6 bases from V and 7 bases from J; bases unmatched to any gene: 5. In germline, CDR1 is WSHSY, CDR2 SAAADI. The CDR3 here is CASRGQGMGGYTF. The CDR3 region has the DNA TGCGCCAGCAGGGGACAGGGGATGGGTGGCTACACCTTC.

The V gene is TRBV21-1, the J gene TRBJ1-1; no DNA check was done on the table's D call, TRBD1. TRBV21-1 is a known pseudogene. This CDR3 spans 16 amino acids. The CDR3 here is CASSNTQPGTGTEAFF. The CDR3 bases are TGTGCCAGCAGCAACACCCAGCCCGGGACAGGCACTGAAGCTTTCTTT.

The chain has TRBV2 and TRBJ1-1; D is undetermined. V gave up 9 bases and J gave up 0 bases, with 5 bases separating them. Germline loops: CDR1 SNHLY, CDR2 FYNNEI. The CDR3 is 11 residues long. CDR3 amino acids: CASRLNTEAFF. CDR3 bases: TGTGCCAGTCGGTTGAACACTGAAGCTTTCTTT.

This sequence joins TRBV6-5 and TRBJ1-1, with a tentative D call TRBD1 (5 bases). Per germline, CDR1 MNHEY and CDR2 SVGAGI. The CDR3 is 13 amino acids. Trimming removed 8 bases from V and 4 bases from J, with 14 bases in between. The CDR3 region has the DNA TGTGCCAGCGGTCCCCGGACACTCACTGAAGCTTTCTTT. This translates into CASGPRTLTEAFF.

This clone came up a few times. The V call is TRBV29-1, the J call TRBJ2-7; the D is unclear. V lost 3 bases, J lost 3 bases, and 6 bases lay in between. The CDR3 loop spans 11 amino acids. Germline CDR1 reads SQVTM; CDR2 reads ANQGSEA. CDR3 sequence: CSVEYSYEQYF. CDR3 in DNA: TGCAGCGTTGAGTATAGCTACGAGCAGTACTTC.

This chain joins TRBV11-2 and TRBJ2-7, with a possible D match to TRBD1 (5 bases). The CDR3 is made up of 15 amino acids. V lost 5 bases, J lost 0 bases, and 14 bases lay in between. The germline V gene has CDR1 SGHAT and CDR2 FQNNGV. In DNA, the CDR3 is TGTGCCAGCAGCATAACGACAGAGAGCTCCTACGAGCAGTACTTC. This encodes CASSITTESSYEQYF.

The chain joins TRBV5-5 to TRBJ1-5; perhaps TRBD1 as D (5 bases). CDR1 SGHKS and CDR2 YYEKEE come from the germline V gene (reference sequence). This CDR3 has 14 residues. Trimming removed 0 bases from V and 7 bases from J, with 11 bases in between. CDR3 in amino acids: CASSLAGGEQPQHF. CDR3 DNA: TGTGCCAGCAGCTTGGCCGGGGGGGAACAGCCCCAGCATTTT.

V is TRBV28 and J is TRBJ2-7, with 11 positions matching TRBD2. The V segment lost 4 bases and the J segment 4 bases; nucleotides outside the gene matches: 9. Germline CDR1 is MDHEN and CDR2 is SYDVKM. The CDR3 has 16 amino acids. The CDR3: CASSSPGTSGSYEQYF. Here the CDR3 DNA reads TGTGCCAGCAGTTCCCCGGGCACTAGCGGGAGTTACGAGCAGTACTTC.

V and J are TRBV5-5 and TRBJ2-2; TRBD1 might be the D (5 bases). Germline CDR1 reads SGHKS; CDR2 reads YYEKEE (reference sequence). This CDR3 has 13 amino acids. Trimming removed 2 bases from V and 13 bases from J, with 15 bases in between. CDR3 protein: CASSFRATAGLFF. The CDR3 region has the DNA TGTGCCAGCAGCTTCCGGGCGACAGCCGGGCTGTTTTTT.

The chain links TRBV27 to TRBJ1-5; D remains unclear. The CDR3 spans 15 residues. V lost 3 bases and J 1 base, leaving 10 bases between the germline ends. Per the germline V gene, CDR1 is MNHEY and CDR2 is SMNVEV (reference sequence). The CDR3 DNA sequence: TGTGCCAGCAGTTTTGGCGGGGAGAGCAATCAGCCCCAGCATTTT. It codes for CASSFGGESNQPQHF.

J is TRBJ1-4 and V is TRBV5-8; D is perhaps TRBD1 (6 bases). This CDR3 is 14 amino acids long. The ends were cut back, 2 bases at V and 8 bases at J, with 13 bases in the middle. The germline V gene has CDR1 SGHTS and CDR2 YDEGEE. The CDR3 here is CASSFGTSGEKLFF. The CDR3 DNA follows: TGTGCCAGCAGCTTTGGGACATCTGGGGAAAAACTGTTTTTT.

This clone was seen only a few times. This sequence joins TRBV4-1 and TRBJ2-7; the match to TRBD2 covers 8 bases. The germline gives CDR1 MGHRA, CDR2 YSYEKL. The V segment lost 0 bases and the J segment 3 bases; nucleotides outside the gene matches: 1. The CDR3 consists of 14 residues. CDR3 region: CASSQEGLVYEQYF. The CDR3 nucleotides read TGCGCCAGCAGCCAAGAGGGACTAGTCTACGAGCAGTACTTC.

V and J are TRBV19 and TRBJ1-5; D is ambiguous. The germline gives CDR1 LNHDA, CDR2 SQIVND (reference sequence). The V end was cut by 1 base, the J end by 7 bases, with 8 bases between. CDR3 length: 13 residues. The CDR3: CASSIGRQQPQHF. The CDR3 DNA is TGTGCCAGTAGTATAGGTCGACAACAGCCCCAGCATTTT.

V is TRBV5-4 and J is TRBJ2-3, with 8 bases fitting TRBD2. The V gene end was trimmed by 2 bases and the J gene end by 8 bases; junction bases not matched to a gene: 7. This CDR3 region has 14 residues. Looked up from germline, CDR1 is SGHNT and CDR2 is YYREEE (reference sequence). DNA for the CDR3: TGTGCCAGCAGCTTATCGCGGGGGGCTCGTACGCAGTATTTT. Translating it yields CASSLSRGARTQYF.